The 18 T cell receptor beta chains listed next were all sequenced from one sample in a study of post-analysis software for immune sequencing data. General study points: Included in a set of 5 or 6 TRBV segments more frequent in patients than controls were TRBV5-6, TRBV5-1 and TRBV20-1.

TCR beta libraries were prepared from cDNA with unique molecular identifiers. One entry per CDR3 protein, called by TCRdb with MiXCR from the PCR reads. The repertoire holds some 690,000 distinct CDR3 sequences, with more than 50% as singletons. No antigens are known for them. The sample consisted of blood. The receptors derive from a girl aged 2-10 years with multiple sclerosis.

This sequence joins TRBV29-1 and TRBJ2-5, with D perhaps matching TRBD1 or TRBD2 (7 bases each). The CDR3 consists of 12 residues. Germline V lookup: CDR1 SQVTM, CDR2 ANQGSEA. V was pared by 8 bases and J by 4 bases, with 14 bases between. The CDR3 nucleotides read TGCAGCACTTCAGGGGGGGCAGAGACCCAGTACTTC. Protein: CSTSGGAETQYF.

This clonotype was recorded many times. The rearrangement links TRBV20-1 to TRBJ2-5; 11 bases are shared with TRBD2. Germline CDR1 reads DFQATT; CDR2 reads SNEGSKA (reference sequence). The V gene end was trimmed by 2 bases and the J gene end by 4 bases; junction bases not matched to a gene: 9. The CDR3 has 16 residues. The CDR3 nucleotides are TGCAGTGCTAGATATTATAGCGGGGGGGACTTAGAGACCCAGTACTTC. Amino acid sequence: CSARYYSGGDLETQYF.

The V call is TRBV29-1, the J call TRBJ2-7; perhaps TRBD2 as D (5 bases). Germline CDR1 and CDR2: SQVTM and ANQGSEA. The V and J ends lost 4 bases and 3 bases respectively, with 13 bases between them. The CDR3 runs 13 residues. The CDR3 DNA is TGCAGCGTTGGAGAAGGGAGAGGCTACGAGCAGTACTTC. It encodes CSVGEGRGYEQYF.

This chain joins TRBV4-2 and TRBJ1-2; D call uncertain. This CDR3 spans 13 amino acids. V shed 11 bases and J shed 0 bases, with 13 bases lying between them. Germline V lookup: CDR1 LGHNA, CDR2 YNFKEQ. This CDR3 reads CASGQAANYGYTF. The CDR3 DNA reads TGTGCCTCTGGGCAGGCTGCTAACTATGGCTACACCTTC.

The chain carries TRBV29-1 and TRBJ2-7; TRBD1 aligns across 7 bases. J gave up 4 bases and V 7 bases, and 7 bases lay outside the gene matches. Germline lookup yields CDR1 SQVTM and CDR2 ANQGSEA. The length of the CDR3 is 12 residues. The CDR3 spells CSATGQTYEQYF. The CDR3 coding sequence is TGCAGCGCTACGGGACAGACTTACGAGCAGTACTTC.

This rearrangement joins TRBV6-2 or TRBV6-3 to TRBJ2-7; 12 bases are a match to TRBD1. Trimming at V came to 6 bases and at J to 10 bases, leaving 16 bases not matched to a gene. CDR1 MNHEY and CDR2 SVGEGT come from the germline V gene. The length of the CDR3 is 16 residues. The CDR3 loop is CASRESSRSGTGGQYF. The CDR3 nucleotides are TGTGCCAGCAGAGAGTCTTCTAGGTCCGGGACAGGGGGCCAGTACTTC.

The chain recombines TRBV7-2 with TRBJ2-5; D unresolved. V dropped 5 bases and J dropped 3 bases, with 13 bases sitting between them. This CDR3 has 14 residues. CDR1 is SGHTA, CDR2 FQGNSA, per germline. The DNA for the CDR3 is TGTGCCAGCAGCGCAGGCGGATCGAAAGAGACCCAGTACTTC. It yields the protein CASSAGGSKETQYF. The full variable domain, with the rest looked up from reference TRBV7-2 and TRBJ2-5, is GAGVSQSPSNKVTEKGKDVELRCDPISGHTALYWYRQSLGQGLEFLIYFQGNSAPDKSGLPSDRFSAERTGGSVSTLTIQRTQQEDSAVYLCASSAGGSKETQYFGPGTRLLVL.

The chain employs TRBV10-3 and TRBJ2-1; D remains unclear. Deletions cut 2 bases from V and 5 bases from J, with 7 bases between. Germline V gene lookup returns CDR1 ENHRY and CDR2 SYGVKD. This CDR3 has 13 amino acids. CDR3 region: CAISEIRNNEQFF. The CDR3 DNA reads as TGTGCCATCAGTGAGATACGGAACAATGAGCAGTTCTTC.

The chain couples TRBV25-1 to TRBJ1-6; no definite D call. The CDR3 sequence is 12 residues long. From germline, CDR1 is MGHDK and CDR2 SYGVNS. The V and J ends lost 3 bases and 11 bases respectively, with 8 bases between them. CDR3 nucleotide sequence: TGTGCCAGCAGTGATGGCGCGGCACCCCTCCACTTT. Amino acid sequence: CASSDGAAPLHF.

For this clonotype: This could be a read error, since a much larger clone is one nucleotide away. This rearrangement joins TRBV7-6 to TRBJ2-3; 7 bases agree with TRBD1. V shed 3 bases, J shed 6 bases, and the junction held 6 bases outside the gene matches. Germline-derived CDR1 and CDR2 are SGHVS and FNYEAQ. The CDR3 totals 14 residues. CDR3 nucleotide sequence: TGTGCCAGCAGCTTTAAGGGGGCAATGGATACGCAGTATTTT. This codes for CASSFKGAMDTQYF. Supplemented by reference TRBV7-6 and TRBJ2-3, the full variable domain reads GAGVSQSPRYKVTKRGQDVALRCDPISGHVSLYWYRQALGQGPEFLTYFNYEAQQDKSGLPNDRFSAERPEGSISTLTIQRTEQRDSAMYRCASSFKGAMDTQYFGPGTRLTVL.

The table lists this clonotype with a few counts. The chain carries TRBV20-1 and TRBJ2-7, with 13 bases lining up with TRBD2. The germline CDR1 and CDR2 sequences are DFQATT and SNEGSKA (reference sequence). V trimming: 0 bases; J trimming: 1 base; junction bases outside the gene matches: 12. The CDR3 has 19 residues. CDR3 loop: CSARDLIGTSGAPSYEQYF. In nucleotides, the CDR3 is TGCAGTGCTAGAGATCTCATCGGGACTAGCGGGGCCCCGTCCTACGAGCAGTACTTC.

The table lists this clonotype with a few counts. The chain joins TRBV9 to TRBJ2-1; D gene unclear. The germline V and J ends were trimmed by 3 bases and 5 bases, with 12 bases remaining between them. The CDR3 runs to 14 residues. The germline CDR1 and CDR2 sequences are SGDLS and YYNGEE. The CDR3 DNA reads TGTGCCAGCAGCGCCCGGACCACCAACAATGAGCAGTTCTTC. Amino acid sequence: CASSARTTNNEQFF. Full variable domain (outside the CDR3, taken from reference TRBV9 and TRBJ2-1): DSGVTQTPKHLITATGQRVTLRCSPRSGDLSVYWYQQSLDQGLQFLIQYYNGEERAKGNILERFSAQQFPDLHSELNLSSLELGDSALYFCASSARTTNNEQFFGPGTRLTVL.

The genes are TRBV29-1 and TRBJ1-2; no firm D call. Germline V gives CDR1 SQVTM, CDR2 ANQGSEA. Trimming removed 1 base from V and 8 bases from J, with 17 bases in between. This CDR3 is built from 14 residues. In DNA form, the CDR3 reads TGCAGCGTTGAAGGGGTGATGGAGGGTAGGGGCTACACCTTC. This gives the protein CSVEGVMEGRGYTF.

This clonotype was found a few times. The J gene is TRBJ2-3, the V gene TRBV7-2; the D gene is possibly TRBD2 (6 bases). Trimming removed 1 base from V and 3 bases from J, with 17 bases in between. CDR1 is SGHTA, CDR2 FQGNSA, per germline. The CDR3 is made up of 17 amino acids. The CDR3 loop reads CASSLVGGYLSTDTQYF. Here the CDR3 DNA reads TGTGCCAGCAGCTTAGTGGGGGGTTATCTATCGACAGATACGCAGTATTTT.

The chain carries TRBV6-5 and TRBJ2-5; D gene unclear. This CDR3 spans 16 amino acids. V gave up 2 bases and J gave up 2 bases, with 15 bases separating them. CDR1 is MNHEY, CDR2 SVGAGI, per germline. CDR3 region: CASSYNRAYPQETQYF. CDR3 DNA: TGTGCCAGCAGTTACAACAGAGCCTATCCTCAAGAGACCCAGTACTTC.

V and J are TRBV12-3 or TRBV12-4 and TRBJ2-5; perhaps TRBD2 as D (5 bases). The DNA end lines up better with TRBJ2-7; the J call may be wrong. The CDR3 contains 11 residues. The CDR3 reads CANSEEYEQYF. CDR3 in DNA: TGTGCCAATTCGGAGGAATACGAGCAGTACTTC.

This chain joins TRBV10-3 and TRBJ1-2, with a weak D call TRBD1 (6 bases). Germline V gene sequence: CDR1 ENHRY, CDR2 SYGVKD. V dropped 10 bases and J dropped 3 bases, with 18 bases sitting between them. The CDR3 spans 14 residues. The CDR3, as DNA: TGTGCCAGCAGGGCAACAGGGATCGACTATGGCTACACCTTC. As protein: CASRATGIDYGYTF.

This clonotype was observed a few times. The rearrangement uses TRBV6-6 and TRBJ1-2, with D perhaps matching TRBD1 (5 bases). The CDR3 covers 15 residues. The germline V gene encodes CDR1 MNHNY and CDR2 SVGAGI (reference sequence). V was cut by 6 bases and J by 3 bases, with 17 bases left in between. CDR3 sequence: CASRPAWGVDYGYTF. CDR3 in DNA: TGTGCCAGCAGGCCTGCTTGGGGGGTAGACTATGGCTACACCTTC.